Listed below are T cell receptor beta chains from one sample, sequenced in a study of OX40 agonist ivuxolimab in advanced cancers. Sequencing used immunoSEQ multiplex PCR; TCRdb keeps in-frame clones, though not all of them. The table lists about 50,000 clones, over 75% of them singletons. The sample was CD4+ or CD8+ T cells sorted from blood, taken in a trial of the OX40 agonist ivuxolimab. The receptors here all came from an adult with an advanced solid tumor such as melanoma, head and neck, liver or kidney cancer. Both conserved end residues are part of each CDR3. D genes are given only for firm matches. Expanded clones are given a class, and other clones once, few, many or no size at all.

clone_size j_call d_call v_call cdr3_aa cdr3_nt
NA TRBJ2-1 TRBD2 TRBV5-1 CASRYGTSGGSEQFF TGCGCCAGCCGTTACGGGACTAGCGGGGGATCCGAGCAGTTCTTC
NA TRBJ2-5 TRBD1 TRBV28 CASSWPTGLRETQYF TGTGCCAGCAGTTGGCCGACAGGGTTAAGGGAGACCCAGTACTTC
NA TRBJ2-2 NA TRBV11-3 CASSTPTGHGELFF TGTGCCAGCAGCACCCCGACGGGGCACGGGGAGCTGTTTTTT
NA TRBJ1-1 TRBD1 TRBV15 CATMPRGGGNTEAFF TGTGCCACCATGCCCAGGGGGGGAGGGAACACTGAAGCTTTCTTT
NA TRBJ2-1 NA TRBV11-1 CASSPSALVNEQFF TGTGCCAGCAGCCCTTCTGCCCTAGTCAATGAGCAGTTCTTC
NA TRBJ2-5 NA TRBV13 CASSYAGYRTQYF TGTGCCAGCAGCTACGCCGGGTATCGGACCCAGTACTTC
NA TRBJ1-1 NA TRBV2 CASRLWTEAFF TGTGCCAGCAGATTGTGGACTGAAGCTTTCTTT
NA TRBJ2-1 TRBD2 TRBV27 CASSWFGSGAGNEQFF TGTGCCAGCAGCTGGTTTGGTAGCGGGGCGGGCAATGAGCAGTTCTTC
NA TRBJ1-1 NA TRBV18 CASSLLNTEAFF TGTGCCAGCTCACTTCTGAACACTGAAGCTTTCTTT
NA TRBJ2-1 TRBD1 TRBV4-1 CASRYRDSSYNEQFF TGCGCCAGCAGGTACCGGGACAGCTCCTACAATGAGCAGTTCTTC
NA TRBJ2-1 TRBD2 TRBV4-3 CASSILAGDNEQFF TGCGCCAGCAGCATACTAGCGGGAGACAATGAGCAGTTCTTC
NA TRBJ1-5 NA TRBV6-5 CASSLSINQPQHF TGTGCCAGCAGTCTTTCTATCAATCAGCCCCAGCATTTT
NA TRBJ1-5 NA TRBV1 CTSSQDSGDQPQHF TGCACCAGCAGCCAAGATTCGGGAGATCAGCCCCAGCATTTT
NA TRBJ2-3 NA TRBV9 CASSVYSTSTDTQYF TGTGCCAGCAGCGTCTATTCCACCAGCACAGATACGCAGTATTTT
once TRBJ2-4 NA TRBV6-6 CASSYPGDLAKNIQYF TGTGCCAGCAGTTACCCTGGGGATTTAGCCAAAAACATTCAGTACTTC
NA TRBJ2-1 NA TRBV6-5 CASSLDWVEQFF TGTGCCAGCAGTCTCGATTGGGTTGAGCAGTTCTTC
NA TRBJ2-1 TRBD2 TRBV7-9 CASNFFSGRGDEQFF TGTGCCAGCAACTTTTTTAGCGGGAGAGGGGATGAGCAGTTCTTC
NA TRBJ1-1 TRBD1 TRBV4-2 CASSQEQGLSTEAFF TGTGCCAGCAGCCAAGAACAGGGGCTAAGCACTGAAGCTTTCTTT
NA TRBJ2-5 NA TRBV4-2 CASSEGGETQYF TGTGCCAGCAGCGAGGGTGGGGAGACCCAGTACTTC
NA TRBJ2-7 TRBD2 TRBV27 CASSPGLGSYEQYF TGTGCCAGCAGTCCGGGACTAGGGAGTTACGAGCAGTACTTC
NA TRBJ2-3 NA TRBV13 CASSKGLSADTQYF TGTGCCAGCAGCAAGGGACTTAGCGCAGATACGCAGTATTTT
NA TRBJ2-3 NA TRBV9 CASSTGSTDTQYF TGTGCCAGCAGCACCGGAAGCACAGATACGCAGTATTTT
NA TRBJ2-7 TRBD2 TRBV10-3 CAISRLAGDEQYF TGTGCCATCAGCCGACTAGCGGGAGACGAGCAGTACTTC
NA TRBJ2-3 TRBD2 TRBV27 CASSPGLAVTDTQYF TGTGCCAGCAGTCCGGGACTAGCGGTCACAGATACGCAGTATTTT
NA TRBJ2-1 NA TRBV7-9 CASTPAGHHYNEQFF TGTGCCAGCACCCCTGCGGGCCACCACTACAATGAGCAGTTCTTC
NA TRBJ2-5 TRBD1 TRBV7-6 CASSLEGQSQETQYF TGTGCCAGCAGCTTAGAGGGACAGAGCCAAGAGACCCAGTACTTC
few TRBJ1-2 NA TRBV7-2 CASSLVDDDPYGYTF TGTGCCAGCAGCTTAGTGGATGACGACCCCTATGGCTACACCTTC
NA TRBJ1-1 NA TRBV27 CASSFRDLNTEAFF TGTGCCAGCAGTTTCAGAGACCTGAACACTGAAGCTTTCTTT
NA TRBJ2-7 NA TRBV4-3 CASSQSLTDYYEQYF TGCGCCAGCAGCCAAAGTCTGACAGATTACTACGAGCAGTACTTC
NA TRBJ2-2 NA TRBV9 CASSVERQGTGELFF TGTGCCAGCAGCGTAGAGAGGCAGGGCACCGGGGAGCTGTTTTTT
once TRBJ1-2 NA TRBV27 CASSLSLAVGSEFF TGTGCCAGCAGTTTATCGTTGGCAGTTGGGTCAGAATTCTTC
NA TRBJ2-1 NA TRBV28 CASSFFSSYNEQFF TGTGCCAGCAGTTTCTTCAGCTCATACAATGAGCAGTTCTTC
NA TRBJ2-7 NA TRBV30 CAWMGLAYEQYF TGTGCCTGGATGGGACTTGCCTACGAGCAGTACTTC
NA TRBJ2-1 NA TRBV7-2 CASSLDLMRVDEQFF TGTGCCAGCAGCTTAGACCTGATGAGGGTGGATGAGCAGTTCTTC
once TRBJ2-1 TRBD2 TRBV29-1 CSVVRRERYNEQFF TGCAGCGTTGTACGGCGGGAGCGCTACAATGAGCAGTTCTTC
NA TRBJ1-1 TRBD1 TRBV5-1 CASSIRQGEYTEAFF TGCGCCAGCAGCATCCGACAGGGGGAATACACTGAAGCTTTCTTT
NA TRBJ2-2 TRBD1 TRBV27 CASSFLSGQGPGELFF TGTGCCAGCAGTTTTTTATCCGGACAGGGTCCCGGGGAGCTGTTTTTT
NA TRBJ1-1 NA TRBV6-6 CASRIRLPAMNTEAFF TGTGCCAGCAGAATCAGGCTTCCTGCCATGAACACTGAAGCTTTCTTT
NA TRBJ1-1 NA TRBV14 CASSQVSLGEAFF TGTGCCAGCAGCCAAGTGTCCCTGGGGGAAGCTTTCTTT
NA TRBJ2-3 TRBD1 TRBV28 CASSFRGQGADTQYF TGTGCCAGCAGTTTTCGGGGACAGGGCGCAGATACGCAGTATTTT
NA TRBJ2-5 NA TRBV4-1 CASSHLETQYF TGCGCCAGCAGCCACCTGGAGACCCAGTACTTC
NA TRBJ2-7 NA TRBV28 CASSSPGQYKPSYEQYF TGTGCCAGCAGTTCCCCGGGCCAGTACAAGCCCTCCTACGAGCAGTACTTC
NA TRBJ2-3 NA TRBV4-1 CASSLRTLAPDTQYF TGCGCCAGCAGCCTCCGCACCCTAGCGCCGGATACGCAGTATTTT
once TRBJ2-2 NA TRBV19 CASSIARNTGELFF TGTGCCAGTAGTATAGCTAGGAACACCGGGGAGCTGTTTTTT
NA TRBJ1-1 NA TRBV27 CASSLGFMNTEAFF TGTGCCAGCAGTTTGGGGTTCATGAACACTGAAGCTTTCTTT
NA TRBJ2-1 NA TRBV5-4 CASSFSGSREQFF TGTGCCAGCAGTTTTTCTGGAAGCCGCGAGCAGTTCTTC
NA TRBJ2-2 NA TRBV27 CASSTGSRELFF TGTGCCAGCAGTACAGGCTCAAGGGAGCTGTTTTTT